The 25 T cell receptor beta chains below were found in one sample sequenced in a study of early T cells in non-severe SARS-CoV-2 infection. TCRdb used MiXCR to reprocess the 5' RACE reads, holding one entry per CDR3 protein. The sample shows about 19,000 distinct CDR3 sequences, 4.2% of them seen only once. Specimen: whole blood. All receptors come from an adult who was a healthcare worker with PCR-confirmed SARS-CoV-2 infection or an uninfected control (not recorded which).

This clonotype is medium-sized. The chain links TRBV6-4 to TRBJ2-1, with 11 positions matching TRBD1. Germline trimming cut 6 bases from V and 6 bases from J; bases unmatched to any gene: 4. The length of the CDR3 is 14 residues. CDR1 MRHNA and CDR2 SNTAGT come from the germline V gene. The CDR3 DNA is TGTGCCAGCAGCGGGACAGGGGGAGGCAATGAGCAGTTCTTC. Protein product: CASSGTGGGNEQFF.

This clonotype was counted ten times or more. J is TRBJ1-1 and V is TRBV6-5, with a possible D match to TRBD1 (6 bases). Trimming removed 0 bases from V and 3 bases from J, with 14 bases in between. Germline V CDR1 and CDR2: MNHEY, SVGAGI. The CDR3 totals 16 residues. The CDR3: CASSYSRQAGDTEAFF. Written as DNA, the CDR3 is TGTGCCAGCAGTTACTCCCGACAGGCGGGCGACACTGAAGCTTTCTTT.

This clonotype was picked up many times. The chain is built from TRBV10-1 and TRBJ2-1; D is perhaps TRBD1 (5 bases). Per germline, CDR1 WNHNN and CDR2 SYGVQD (reference sequence). Trimming stripped 3 bases from V and 9 bases from J, with 9 bases between. This CDR3 is built from 12 residues. The CDR3 DNA sequence: TGCGCCAGCAGTGAAGGTAGGGGTGAGCAGTTCTTC. Translating gives CASSEGRGEQFF.

The genes are TRBV5-6 and TRBJ2-5, with 9 bases identical to TRBD1. The CDR3 totals 15 residues. Germline-derived CDR1 and CDR2 are SGHDT and YYEEEE. J gave up 4 bases and V 4 bases, and 8 bases lay outside the gene matches. CDR3 region: CASSTYVTGGETQYF. For the CDR3, the DNA is TGTGCCAGCAGCACCTACGTGACAGGGGGAGAGACCCAGTACTTC.

The chain couples TRBV2 to TRBJ2-2; D gene uncertain. Trimming took off 2 bases at V and 0 bases at J, with 10 bases between the two ends. This CDR3 is built from 16 residues. The germline V gene encodes CDR1 SNHLY and CDR2 FYNNEI. Here the CDR3 DNA reads TGTGCCAGCAGTGAACGACGGGCCTCGAACACCGGGGAGCTGTTTTTT. The encoded protein is CASSERRASNTGELFF.

This clonotype came up many times. The chain joins TRBV9 to TRBJ1-1; no clear D. The CDR3 is 13 residues long. V was cut by 5 bases and J by 8 bases, with 16 bases left in between. Per germline, CDR1 SGDLS and CDR2 YYNGEE. DNA of the CDR3: TGTGCCAGCAGTGGTTACGATGGTCGGGAAGCTTTCTTT. Protein product: CASSGYDGREAFF.

This clonotype occurred many times. This sequence joins TRBV6-5 and TRBJ1-5, with D maybe TRBD1 (5 bases). V was clipped by 9 bases and J by 5 bases, with 14 bases between them. The CDR3 runs to 13 residues. CDR1 and CDR2 from the germline V gene are MNHEY and SVGAGI. This CDR3 reads CARGRVGHQPQHF. As DNA, the CDR3 is TGTGCCAGGGGCAGGGTGGGGCATCAGCCCCAGCATTTT.

Ten or more counts support this clonotype. V and J are TRBV18 and TRBJ2-2; maybe TRBD1 (6 bases). The length of the CDR3 is 15 residues. The V end lost 4 bases, the J end lost 1 base, and 10 bases lay between the germline ends. Germline V lookup: CDR1 KGHSH, CDR2 LQKENI. CDR3 in DNA: TGTGCCAGCTCACGAGGACAGAAGAACACCGGGGAGCTGTTTTTT. This codes for CASSRGQKNTGELFF. The full variable domain, its missing parts supplied by reference TRBV18 and TRBJ2-2, is NAGVMQNPRHLVRRRGQEARLRCSPMKGHSHVYWYRQLPEEGLKFMVYLQKENIIDESGMPKERFSAEFPKEGPSILRIQQVVRGDSAAYFCASSRGQKNTGELFFGEGSRLTVL.

The sample holds many counts of this clonotype. V gene TRBV7-8 combines with J gene TRBJ1-1; tentatively, D is TRBD1 (5 bases). Germline CDR1 and CDR2: SGHVS and FQNEAQ. The CDR3 contains 15 residues. Trimming left V 3 bases short and J 0 bases short, with 11 bases between. In nucleotides, the CDR3 is TGTGCCAGCAGCTTCGCCGGGGCCCTGAACACTGAAGCTTTCTTT. Encoded protein: CASSFAGALNTEAFF.

This clonotype was found many times. This rearrangement joins TRBV7-9 to TRBJ1-2, with D perhaps matching TRBD1 (6 bases). In germline, CDR1 is SEHNR, CDR2 FQNEAQ (reference sequence). The CDR3 runs 15 residues. With 5 bases removed from V and 0 bases from J, the gap between germline ends came to 13 bases. For the CDR3, the DNA is TGTGCCAGCAGCCACGCCGGGGGGCCTAACTATGGCTACACCTTC. It yields the protein CASSHAGGPNYGYTF.

In this sample, this clonotype turned up many times. This CDR3 is CASSLVATVNTEAFF. The CDR3 region has the DNA TGTGCCAGCAGCTTAGTAGCGACAGTTAACACTGAAGCTTTCTTT. The V call is TRBV7-2, the J call TRBJ1-1, with D maybe TRBD1 (5 bases). V dropped 1 base and J dropped 2 bases, with 11 bases sitting between them. The germline gives CDR1 SGHTA, CDR2 FQGNSA. This CDR3 is built from 15 residues.

This clonotype was detected ten times or more. The rearrangement joins TRBV12-3 or TRBV12-4 to TRBJ2-3, with TRBD2 matching over 8 bases. This CDR3 is built from 16 residues. With 8 bases clipped from V and 1 base from J, the junction kept 11 bases outside the gene matches. The CDR3 sequence is CASHSGTSGGTDTQYF. CDR3 sequence (DNA): TGTGCCAGCCACTCCGGGACTAGTGGGGGCACAGATACGCAGTATTTT.

Comments on this clonotype: This may come from a read error, since a much larger clone is one base off. The chain combines TRBV7-9 with TRBJ2-1; a possible D gene is TRBD2 (6 bases). In germline, CDR1 is SEHNR, CDR2 FQNEAQ (reference sequence). Trimming removed 8 bases at V and 11 bases at J, with 16 bases between. This CDR3 comprises 12 residues. The CDR3 nucleotides are TGTGCCAGCTCGGGGACTGAAAATAAGCAGTTCTTC. Residues: CASSGTENKQFF. Drawing the rest from reference TRBV7-9 and TRBJ2-1, the complete variable domain is DTGVSQNPRHKITKRGQNVTFRCDPISEHNRLYWYRQTLGQGPEFLTYFQNEAQLEKSRLLSDRFSAERPKGSFSTLEIQRTEQGDSAMYLCASSGTENKQFFGPGTRLTVL.

This clonotype is labeled as medium-sized (0.01 to 0.1%). The chain carries TRBV7-2 and TRBJ2-2, with a possible D match to TRBD2 (5 bases). CDR1 and CDR2 (germline): SGHTA, FQGNSA. There are 15 residues in the CDR3. Trimming cost V 5 bases and J 4 bases, with 14 bases left between them. This chain's CDR3 is CASSQEVVGTGELFF. DNA of the CDR3: TGTGCCAGCAGCCAGGAGGTGGTGGGCACCGGGGAGCTGTTTTTT.

This clonotype was seen a few times. The V call is TRBV11-3, the J call TRBJ2-5; the D is unclear. The V gene's germline CDR1 is SGHNT and CDR2 YENEEA. V lost 5 bases, J lost 5 bases, and 9 bases lay in between. CDR3 length: 12 amino acids. CDR3 nucleotides: TGTGCCAGCAGCGCCGACCGGGAGACCCAGTACTTC. Protein product: CASSADRETQYF.

Ten or more counts support this clonotype. The chain employs TRBV10-3 and TRBJ2-7; D possibly corresponds to TRBD1 (6 bases). CDR1 and CDR2 from the germline V gene are ENHRY and SYGVKD. The CDR3 covers 13 residues. Trimming cost V 5 bases and J 2 bases, with 10 bases left between them. CDR3 DNA sequence: TGTGCCATCAGTCCAGGACAGACCTACGAGCAGTACTTC. Protein product: CAISPGQTYEQYF.

This clonotype was observed many times. The genes are TRBV19 and TRBJ1-2; D remains unclear. Germline V gene lookup returns CDR1 LNHDA and CDR2 SQIVND (reference sequence). The CDR3 length is 11 residues. Trimming cost V 9 bases and J 5 bases, with 10 bases left between them. For the CDR3, the DNA is TGTGCCAGAATACAGATTTATGGCTACACCTTC. Protein: CARIQIYGYTF.

This clonotype was detected ten times or more. The chain uses TRBV10-3 and TRBJ2-7; 7 bases fit TRBD1. CDR3 length equals 12 residues. After removal of 6 bases from V and 5 bases from J, the junction contained 4 bases not matched to a gene. CDR1 and CDR2 (germline): ENHRY, SYGVKD. CDR3 protein: CAIRRQGDEQYF. CDR3 nucleotides: TGTGCCATCAGAAGACAGGGCGACGAGCAGTACTTC.

By its share, this clonotype is medium-sized. V is TRBV7-2 and J is TRBJ2-7; D tentatively reads TRBD1 or TRBD2 (6 bases each). Trimming cost V 5 bases and J 4 bases, with 18 bases left between them. Germline V lookup: CDR1 SGHTA, CDR2 FQGNSA. The CDR3 consists of 15 residues. CDR3 sequence: CASSPDQGRGYEQYF. The CDR3 region has the DNA TGTGCCAGCAGCCCGGACCAGGGGCGGGGATACGAGCAGTACTTC.

In this sample, this clonotype turned up many times. The gene calls are TRBV9 and TRBJ2-5, with TRBD1 matching over 7 bases. The CDR3 has 17 residues. The V segment lost 0 bases and the J segment 5 bases; nucleotides outside the gene matches: 13. The germline gives CDR1 SGDLS, CDR2 YYNGEE. The CDR3 is CASSVVMVSGGLETQYF. The CDR3 region has the DNA TGTGCCAGCAGCGTAGTCATGGTGTCAGGGGGTTTGGAGACCCAGTACTTC.

The chain joins TRBV7-9 to TRBJ2-3; the match to TRBD1 covers 11 bases. Germline V CDR1 and CDR2: SEHNR, FQNEAQ (reference sequence). V lost 4 bases, J lost 4 bases, and 4 bases stayed unmatched. The CDR3 is made up of 15 amino acids. The CDR3 region has the DNA TGTGCCAGCAGCTCCCCGGGACAGGGGGCAGATACGCAGTATTTT. Protein sequence: CASSSPGQGADTQYF.

This clonotype is categorized as medium-sized. The chain is built from TRBV4-3 and TRBJ1-1; D unclear. The CDR3 totals 14 residues. Trimming pared 4 bases from V and 4 bases from J, leaving 13 bases between. Germline CDR1 and CDR2: LGHNA and YSLEER. The CDR3 loop reads CASSLRRLGTEAFF. The CDR3 DNA reads as TGCGCCAGCAGCCTTAGGCGGCTCGGCACTGAAGCTTTCTTT.

There are many counts of this clonotype. V and J are TRBV5-1 and TRBJ1-1; 9 positions match TRBD1. The CDR3 totals 14 residues. V lost 8 bases and J lost 2; bases outside the gene matches: 7. The germline CDR1 and CDR2 sequences are SGHRS and YFSETQ. The CDR3 nucleotides are TGCGCCAGTGTACAGGGGGCTGGTAACACTGAAGCTTTCTTT. Protein sequence: CASVQGAGNTEAFF.

This clonotype counts as medium-sized. The chain combines TRBV12-3 or TRBV12-4 with TRBJ2-1; D uncertain. This CDR3 has 13 residues. Trimming stripped 6 bases from V and 6 bases from J, with 12 bases between. CDR3 in DNA: TGTGCCAGCAGCCGGTCTTGGGGCAATGAGCAGTTCTTC. Residues: CASSRSWGNEQFF.

Many counts were recorded for this clonotype. J is TRBJ1-1 and V is TRBV11-3; maybe TRBD1 (5 bases). The CDR3 extends over 14 amino acids. Trimming cost V 1 base and J 2 bases, with 8 bases left between them. Germline values: CDR1 SGHNT, CDR2 YENEEA. The CDR3 loop is CASSLAGTNTEAFF. DNA for the CDR3: TGTGCCAGCAGCTTAGCCGGGACCAACACTGAAGCTTTCTTT.